This TCR beta chain was found in a study of shared clonotypes between healthy human individuals. Genomic DNA of every subset was divided equally among multiple immunoSEQ plates. Data came from immunoSEQ multiplex PCR; TCRdb stores just in-frame clones and leaves some out. The data show roughly 1,000,000 clones, 75% to 80% seen once. Study results and limitations: The donor pool, a small one, limited the genetic and exposure-history diversity represented.

Worth noting for this clone: Antigen unknown.

The CDR3 totals 12 residues. V was cut by 5 bases and J by 4 bases, with 6 bases left in between. CDR1 is MDHEN and CDR2 is SYDVKM in the germline V gene. This TCR was recovered from a man younger than 30 in good health. Some clones in this sample may be carry-over from other donors' samples. Sequencing used memory CD4+ T cells from PBMCs. As to subset: CD45RA-negative fraction. The chain couples TRBV28 to TRBJ1-5; D unclear. The CDR3 DNA sequence: TGTGCCAGCAGTCAGGCGAATCAGCCCCAGCATTTT. Encoded protein: CASSQANQPQHF.